The rows below give T cell receptor beta chains drawn from one sample of a study of blood T cells in healthy people across ages. TCRdb ran MiXCR on the 5' RACE reads and lists one entry per CDR3 protein. This sample has 800,000 to 1,000,000 distinct CDR3 sequences, with 45% to 50% found just once. Sample: blood. All receptors come from a man younger than 45 in good health. CDR3s include the opening cysteine and the closing phenylalanine or tryptophan. The D gene is left open where the match is weak. The listing skips clone size in some rows; elsewhere it reads once, few, many or a size class.

d_gene: TRBD1; v_gene: TRBV20-1; j_gene: TRBJ2-7; abundance: few; CDR3aa: CSASGRQGRYEQYF; CDR3nt: TGCAGTGCTAGCGGGCGACAGGGCAGGTACGAGCAGTACTTC
d_gene: NA; v_gene: TRBV3-1; j_gene: TRBJ2-1; abundance: NA; CDR3aa: CASSLARSGHEQFF; CDR3nt: TGTGCCAGCAGCCTCGCCAGGAGCGGGCATGAGCAGTTCTTC
d_gene: NA; v_gene: TRBV11-3; j_gene: TRBJ1-4; abundance: NA; CDR3aa: CASSGQLNEKLFF; CDR3nt: TGTGCCAGCAGTGGACAGTTAAATGAAAAACTGTTTTTT
d_gene: NA; v_gene: TRBV29-1; j_gene: TRBJ2-7; abundance: few; CDR3aa: CSVVGRRAAYEQYF; CDR3nt: TGCAGCGTTGTCGGCCGCCGAGCGGCCTACGAGCAGTACTTC
d_gene: NA; v_gene: TRBV28; j_gene: TRBJ2-3; abundance: NA; CDR3aa: CASSLPRGGSGDTQYF; CDR3nt: TGTGCCAGCAGTCTCCCCAGGGGGGGCAGCGGGGATACGCAGTATTTT
d_gene: NA; v_gene: TRBV28; j_gene: TRBJ1-1; abundance: NA; CDR3aa: CASSGIIPKAFF; CDR3nt: TGTGCCAGCAGTGGGATAATTCCGAAAGCTTTCTTT
d_gene: TRBD1; v_gene: TRBV4-3; j_gene: TRBJ1-4; abundance: NA; CDR3aa: CASSPSGGVHPNEKLFF; CDR3nt: TGCGCCAGCAGCCCTTCAGGGGGCGTCCACCCGAATGAAAAACTGTTTTTT
d_gene: NA; v_gene: TRBV27; j_gene: TRBJ1-1; abundance: once; CDR3aa: CASNTPGSNTEAFF; CDR3nt: TGTGCCAGCAATACGCCCGGCTCGAACACTGAAGCTTTCTTT
d_gene: TRBD1; v_gene: TRBV7-3; j_gene: TRBJ2-1; abundance: NA; CDR3aa: CASSSQQGASEQFF; CDR3nt: TGTGCCAGCAGCTCCCAACAGGGGGCCAGTGAGCAGTTCTTC
d_gene: NA; v_gene: TRBV6-2/TRBV6-3; j_gene: TRBJ2-3; abundance: NA; CDR3aa: CASRRGGLSDTQYF; CDR3nt: TGTGCCAGCAGGAGAGGGGGACTCTCAGATACGCAGTATTTT
d_gene: TRBD2; v_gene: TRBV20-1; j_gene: TRBJ2-1; abundance: NA; CDR3aa: CSATGLAGHNEQFF; CDR3nt: TGCAGTGCTACCGGACTAGCGGGCCACAATGAGCAGTTCTTC
d_gene: NA; v_gene: TRBV12-3/TRBV12-4; j_gene: TRBJ2-7; abundance: many; CDR3aa: CASSWTDAYEQYF; CDR3nt: TGTGCCAGCAGTTGGACAGACGCTTACGAGCAGTACTTC
d_gene: NA; v_gene: TRBV28; j_gene: TRBJ2-4; abundance: NA; CDR3aa: CASSVPLGGHERYF; CDR3nt: TGTGCCAGCAGTGTTCCCCTCGGGGGCCACGAGCGGTACTTC
d_gene: TRBD1; v_gene: TRBV7-2; j_gene: TRBJ1-4; abundance: few; CDR3aa: CASSYPGTGEGEKLFF; CDR3nt: TGTGCCAGCAGCTATCCAGGGACAGGGGAAGGAGAAAAACTGTTTTTT
d_gene: NA; v_gene: TRBV3-1; j_gene: TRBJ2-5; abundance: NA; CDR3aa: CASSQAGQRGETQYF; CDR3nt: TGTGCCAGCAGCCAGGCGGGACAGCGTGGGGAGACCCAGTACTTC
d_gene: NA; v_gene: TRBV7-9; j_gene: TRBJ2-1; abundance: NA; CDR3aa: CASSPPGHQGNEQFF; CDR3nt: TGTGCCAGCAGCCCCCCGGGCCACCAGGGAAATGAGCAGTTCTTC
d_gene: NA; v_gene: TRBV5-1; j_gene: TRBJ2-7; abundance: few; CDR3aa: CASSQRGAPYEQYF; CDR3nt: TGCGCCAGCAGCCAGAGAGGGGCGCCCTACGAGCAGTACTTC
d_gene: NA; v_gene: TRBV6-2/TRBV6-3; j_gene: TRBJ2-7; abundance: NA; CDR3aa: CASNFKGGGAYEQYF; CDR3nt: TGTGCCAGCAACTTCAAGGGGGGAGGGGCCTACGAGCAGTACTTC
d_gene: TRBD1; v_gene: TRBV28; j_gene: TRBJ1-2; abundance: many; CDR3aa: CASSMPGGGGYTF; CDR3nt: TGTGCCAGCAGTATGCCAGGGGGCGGTGGCTACACCTTC
d_gene: NA; v_gene: TRBV7-9; j_gene: TRBJ2-5; abundance: few; CDR3aa: CAIELGTQYF; CDR3nt: TGTGCCATAGAATTGGGGACCCAGTACTTC